The source of this TCR beta chain is a study of T cells in Graves' hyperthyroidism and ophthalmopathy. V was shortened by 1 base and J by 4 bases, with 14 bases between the two germline ends. The CDR3 consists of 15 residues. Germline CDR1 and CDR2: DFQATT and SNEGSKA (reference sequence). Researchers amplified the TCR beta CDR3 regions from RNA transcripts. With the HTBI primer set, the TCR CDR3 went through a first round of RT-PCR. TCRdb re-derived calls from the multiplex PCR reads in MiXCR, one entry per CDR3 protein. The profile covers 45,000 to 75,000 distinct CDR3 sequences, with roughly 49% appearing a single time and 12% taken by the ten largest.

The chain carries TRBV20-1 and TRBJ2-1, with D possibly TRBD1 on 5 matching bases. The sequenced sample consisted of blood. The TCR originated in a woman in her 30s with Graves' ophthalmopathy. CDR3 DNA: TGCAGTGCTAGAGCCGGTAGGGGCAGTTACAATGAGCAGTTCTTC. Translated, it gives CSARAGRGSYNEQFF.